The 18 T cell receptor beta chains in this list originate from one sample, sequenced in a study of T cell changes during pregnancy in multiple sclerosis. The data were produced by immunoSEQ multiplex PCR, yet TCRdb's version contains in-frame clones alone and is incomplete. The data hold about 49,000 clones, with about 90% observed a single time. The sample in question was peripheral blood, obtained after pregnancy. The receptors were sampled from a female donor in good health, enrolled as a control in a pregnancy study.

This clone showed up just once. V usage is TRBV14 and J usage is TRBJ1-2, with D uncertain. CDR1 is SGHDN and CDR2 is FVKESK in the germline V gene. The V and J ends lost 0 bases and 4 bases respectively, with 12 bases between them. The CDR3 is 15 amino acids. The CDR3 DNA reads TGTGCCAGCAGCCAAGACCCGTACCGCGGCTATGGCTACACCTTC. This gives the protein CASSQDPYRGYGYTF.

This sequence joins TRBV9 and TRBJ1-1; no definite D call. This CDR3 is 14 amino acids long. Per the germline V gene, CDR1 is SGDLS and CDR2 is YYNGEE. The V and J ends lost 5 bases and 1 base respectively, with 12 bases between them. As DNA, the CDR3 is TGTGCCAGCAGAATCGGGGAGGAGAACACTGAAGCTTTCTTT. Its translation: CASRIGEENTEAFF.

The V gene is TRBV9, the J gene TRBJ2-5; weak D call: TRBD2 (5 bases). The CDR3 loop spans 17 amino acids. With 0 bases removed from V and 2 bases from J, the gap between germline ends came to 17 bases. Per the germline V gene, CDR1 is SGDLS and CDR2 is YYNGEE. CDR3 in amino acids: CASSVDPAGLQQETQYF. The CDR3, as DNA: TGTGCCAGCAGCGTAGATCCCGCGGGCCTGCAACAAGAGACCCAGTACTTC.

The gene calls are TRBV29-1 and TRBJ1-2; D unresolved. Trimming took off 2 bases at V and 4 bases at J, with 8 bases between the two ends. Germline CDR1 and CDR2: SQVTM and ANQGSEA. The CDR3 spans 12 residues. The CDR3 sequence is CSVESGSYGYTF. Here the CDR3 DNA reads TGCAGCGTTGAAAGCGGATCCTATGGCTACACCTTC. Variable domain in full (rest from reference TRBV29-1 and TRBJ1-2): SAVISQKPSRDICQRGTSLTIQCQVDSQVTMMFWYRQQPGQSLTLIATANQGSEATYESGFVIDKFPISRPNLTFSTLTVSNMSPEDSSIYLCSVESGSYGYTFGSGTRLTVV.

The chain is built from TRBV28 and TRBJ2-5; 16 nucleotides line up with TRBD2. Germline V gene sequence: CDR1 MDHEN, CDR2 SYDVKM. The CDR3 consists of 19 residues. Losses at the gene ends were 3 bases for V and 3 bases for J; bases not matched to a gene: 10. CDR3 in amino acids: CASSLVAGLAGGGEETQYF. The CDR3 bases are TGTGCCAGCAGTTTGGTCGCGGGACTAGCGGGAGGGGGGGAAGAGACCCAGTACTTC.

The gene calls are TRBV5-1 and TRBJ2-5, with D possibly matching TRBD2 (5 bases). Trimming stripped 0 bases from V and 5 bases from J, with 14 bases between. The CDR3 spans 15 residues. Germline CDR1 and CDR2: SGHRS and YFSETQ. The CDR3 DNA is TGCGCCAGCAGCTTGGCCGAGTCCCAGCGGGAGACCCAGTACTTC. Its translation is CASSLAESQRETQYF.

The chain carries TRBV28 and TRBJ2-7; 8 bases agree with TRBD1. Germline-derived CDR1 and CDR2 are MDHEN and SYDVKM. The CDR3 contains 14 residues. V lost 5 bases and J lost 7; bases outside the gene matches: 10. The CDR3 reads CASSLGQGSREQYF. The CDR3 DNA reads as TGTGCCAGCAGTCTCGGACAGGGATCTAGGGAGCAGTACTTC.

The V gene is TRBV2, the J gene TRBJ2-7; 8 bases align to TRBD2. V shed 7 bases, J shed 7 bases, and the junction held 15 bases outside the gene matches. The CDR3 has 15 residues. CDR1 and CDR2 from the germline V gene are SNHLY and FYNNEI. In DNA, the CDR3 is TGTGCCAGCAAAACTTCAAGCGGGGGAGCGGGTGAGCAGTACTTC. This encodes CASKTSSGGAGEQYF.

This chain joins TRBV5-6 and TRBJ1-1; 7 nucleotides align to TRBD1. This CDR3 comprises 15 residues. Germline lookup yields CDR1 SGHDT and CDR2 YYEEEE. J lost 1 base, V lost 0 bases, and 3 bases had no gene match. The CDR3 region has the DNA TGTGCCAGCAGCTTGGGGAGGGGGCGGAACACTGAAGCTTTCTTT. It specifies CASSLGRGRNTEAFF.

Here the CDR3 DNA reads TGTGCCAGCAGCTTGGGCAGCCCCGGGGCAGATACGCAGTATTTT. The encoded protein is CASSLGSPGADTQYF. V usage is TRBV5-8 and J usage is TRBJ2-3; tentative D call: TRBD2 (5 bases). V lost 0 bases to trimming and J lost 4 bases, with 12 bases between them. Per the germline V gene, CDR1 is SGHTS and CDR2 is YDEGEE. The CDR3 covers 15 residues.

CDR3 residues: CASSADSYSNQPQHF. In nucleotides, the CDR3 is TGTGCCAGCAGCGCGGACAGTTATAGCAATCAGCCCCAGCATTTT. The J gene is TRBJ1-5, the V gene TRBV7-9, with D perhaps TRBD1 (6 bases). The V and J ends lost 5 bases and 0 bases respectively, with 11 bases between them. CDR1 and CDR2 (germline): SEHNR, FQNEAQ (reference sequence). The CDR3 runs 15 residues.

This clone was observed a single time. The genes are TRBV5-1 and TRBJ1-5, with 7 bases lining up with TRBD1. The CDR3 has 16 amino acids. Germline V lookup: CDR1 SGHRS, CDR2 YFSETQ. V gave up 4 bases and J gave up 3 bases; unmatched junction bases: 10. As DNA, the CDR3 is TGCGCCAGCAGCCCGGAGGGTGGACAGGTCAATCAGCCCCAGCATTTT. It specifies CASSPEGGQVNQPQHF.

Only one count was recorded for this clone. The V call is TRBV30, the J call TRBJ2-2; 7 bases line up with TRBD1. Germline trimming cut 2 bases from V and 2 bases from J; bases unmatched to any gene: 8. Germline V gene lookup returns CDR1 GTSNPN and CDR2 SVGIG (reference sequence). The CDR3 has 16 amino acids. In nucleotides, the CDR3 is TGTGCCTGGAGTCCCAAGGGACAGTTAAACACCGGGGAGCTGTTTTTT. The encoded protein is CAWSPKGQLNTGELFF.

To note about this clone: Mismatch with germline at one junction end may stem from a read error. In DNA form, the CDR3 reads TGTGCTAGCAGCCTGGGACTAGCGGGATTTGCTGAGCAGTTCTTC. Translating it yields CASSLGLAGFAEQFF. This sequence joins TRBV7-7 and TRBJ2-1; 13 nucleotides align to TRBD2. CDR1 and CDR2 from the germline V gene are SSHAT and FNYEAQ (reference sequence). The CDR3 extends over 15 amino acids.

The chain employs TRBV27 and TRBJ1-5, with a possible D match to TRBD1 (5 bases). Germline values: CDR1 MNHEY, CDR2 SMNVEV (reference sequence). This CDR3 is 15 amino acids long. The V gene lost 6 bases and the J gene lost 1 base, with 13 bases spanning the gap. The CDR3 coding sequence is TGTGCCAGCAGACCAGGGAGGGTGAGCAATCAGCCCCAGCATTTT. Translating gives CASRPGRVSNQPQHF.

This chain connects TRBV10-3 to TRBJ1-1; a possible D gene is TRBD1 (6 bases). Germline V lookup: CDR1 ENHRY, CDR2 SYGVKD. V lost 6 bases and J lost 0, with 8 bases in between. There are 13 residues in the CDR3. The CDR3 spells CAISDRMNTEAFF. CDR3 DNA: TGTGCCATCAGCGACAGGATGAACACTGAAGCTTTCTTT.

The V and J genes are TRBV19 and TRBJ1-2; 10 nucleotides agree with TRBD1. The CDR3 totals 15 residues. CDR1 and CDR2 (germline): LNHDA, SQIVND (reference sequence). Trimming took 7 bases from V and 4 from J; bases not matched to a gene: 9. The CDR3 DNA is TGTGCCAGTACCATTGGGACAGGGGATATCTATGGCTACACCTTC. This codes for CASTIGTGDIYGYTF.

V and J are TRBV19 and TRBJ1-2; possibly TRBD1 for D (6 bases). CDR1 LNHDA and CDR2 SQIVND come from the germline V gene (reference sequence). Trimming removed 5 bases at V and 10 bases at J, with 20 bases between. The CDR3 is 14 residues long. CDR3 loop: CASSPGHTSMDYTF. For the CDR3, the DNA is TGTGCCAGTAGTCCGGGACATACCTCTATGGACTACACCTTC.